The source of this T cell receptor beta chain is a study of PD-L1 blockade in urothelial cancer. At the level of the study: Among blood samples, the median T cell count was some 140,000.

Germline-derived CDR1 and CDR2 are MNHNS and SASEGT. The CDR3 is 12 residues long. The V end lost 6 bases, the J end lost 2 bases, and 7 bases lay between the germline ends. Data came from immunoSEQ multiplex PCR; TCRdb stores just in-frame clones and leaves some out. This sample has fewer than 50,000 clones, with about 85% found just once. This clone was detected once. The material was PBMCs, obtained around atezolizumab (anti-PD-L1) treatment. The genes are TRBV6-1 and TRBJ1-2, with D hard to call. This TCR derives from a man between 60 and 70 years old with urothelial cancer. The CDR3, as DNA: TGTGCCAGCAGCGGGAGGAACTATGGCTACACCTTC. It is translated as CASSGRNYGYTF.